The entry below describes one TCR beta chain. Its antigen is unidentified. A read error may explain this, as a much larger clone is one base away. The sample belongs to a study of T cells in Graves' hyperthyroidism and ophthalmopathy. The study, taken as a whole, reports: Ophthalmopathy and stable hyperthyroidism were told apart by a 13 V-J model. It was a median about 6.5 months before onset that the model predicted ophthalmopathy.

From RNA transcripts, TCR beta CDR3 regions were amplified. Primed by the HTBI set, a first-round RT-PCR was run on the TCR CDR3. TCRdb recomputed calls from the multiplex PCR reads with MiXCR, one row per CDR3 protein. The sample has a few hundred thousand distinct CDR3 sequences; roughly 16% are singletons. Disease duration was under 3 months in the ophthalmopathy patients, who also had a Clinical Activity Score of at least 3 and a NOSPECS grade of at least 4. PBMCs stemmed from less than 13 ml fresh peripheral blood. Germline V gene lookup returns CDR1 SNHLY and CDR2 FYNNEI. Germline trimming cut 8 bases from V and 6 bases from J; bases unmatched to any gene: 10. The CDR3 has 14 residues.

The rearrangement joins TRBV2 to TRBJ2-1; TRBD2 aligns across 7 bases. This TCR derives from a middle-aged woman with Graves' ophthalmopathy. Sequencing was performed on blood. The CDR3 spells CASQQTSVGNEQFF. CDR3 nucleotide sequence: TGTGCCAGCCAGCAAACTAGCGTAGGCAATGAGCAGTTCTTC. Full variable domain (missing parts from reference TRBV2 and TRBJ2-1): EPEVTQTPSHQVTQMGQEVILRCVPISNHLYFYWYRQILGQKVEFLVSFYNNEISEKSEIFDDQFSVERPDGSNFTLKIRSTKLEDSAMYFCASQQTSVGNEQFFGPGTRLTVL.